The 29 T cell receptor delta chains below all came from one sample that was sequenced in a study of gamma-delta chains in newborns, infants, children (dated by TCRdb to about 2019). Sequenced using an Illumina MiSeq. In TCRdb, clones were called once more from the public reads by CATT, and rows of identical DNA were later combined. For this sample there are 4,800 or so delta-chain clones; 30% to 40% appear just once. About 14% of the sample lies in the top ten. The sample comprised blood. The origin of the receptors is a child who received the measles vaccine.

The rearrangement uses TRDV2 and TRDJ2, with 10 bases aligning to TRDD3. CDR1 GEAIGNYY and CDR2 EKD come from the germline V gene. The CDR3 length is 14 residues. Trimming cost V 2 bases and J 5 bases; bases outside gene matches: 1. The DNA of the CDR3 is TGTGCCTGTGACATACTGGGGGATACAGCACAACTCTTCTTT. Translation gives CACDILGDTAQLFF.

V and J are TRDV2 and TRDJ3, with 11 bases lining up with TRDD3. This CDR3 has 20 amino acids. The germline V gene has CDR1 GEAIGNYY and CDR2 EKD. V was clipped by 2 bases and J by 1 base; unmatched bases: 9. This CDR3 reads CACDIATGGYGSWDTRQMFF. In nucleotides, the CDR3 is TGTGCCTGTGACATCGCTACTGGGGGATATGGGTCCTGGGACACCCGACAGATGTTTTTC.

This clone was found a few times. This rearrangement joins TRDV1 to TRDJ1, with 13 bases lining up with TRDD3. V dropped 5 bases and J dropped 0; count of bases not matched to a gene: 27. The CDR3 spans 24 residues. The germline V gene has CDR1 TSWWSYY and CDR2 QGS. This chain's CDR3 is CALGLGWPSTSEYWGIRDTDKLIF. CDR3 nucleotide sequence: TGTGCTCTTGGGCTAGGGTGGCCTTCCACTAGTGAGTACTGGGGGATACGCGACACCGATAAACTCATCTTT.

To note about this clone: A much more abundant neighbour one base away suggests this may be a read error. J is TRDJ1 and V is TRDV1, with D tentatively TRDD3 (6 bases). The CDR3 covers 21 residues. Germline V CDR1 and CDR2: TSWWSYY, QGS. The germline V and J ends were trimmed by 2 bases and 7 bases, with 35 bases remaining between them. The CDR3: CALGEIRPPYRGGRLRGKLIF. CDR3 coding DNA: TGTGCTCTTGGGGAAATCAGGCCTCCCTACAGAGGGGGACGCTTAAGGGGTAAACTCATCTTT.

This chain links TRDV1 with TRDJ1; 9 nucleotides align to TRDD3. V lost 1 base, J lost 2 bases, and 20 bases stayed unmatched. Germline lookup yields CDR1 TSWWSYY and CDR2 QGS. This CDR3 spans 21 amino acids. This chain's CDR3 is CALGERELPMGWGIRTDKLIF. CDR3 sequence (DNA): TGTGCTCTTGGGGAACGGGAGCTTCCTATGGGCTGGGGGATTAGGACCGATAAACTCATCTTT.

The V call is TRDV1, the J call TRDJ1; 9 nucleotides line up with TRDD3. V was clipped by 4 bases and J by 3 bases; unmatched bases: 18. CDR3 length equals 19 residues. From germline, CDR1 is TSWWSYY and CDR2 QGS. CDR3 nucleotides: TGTGCTCTTGGGGCCGCTTCCTCTTACTGGGGGAGGGGGTCCGATAAACTCATCTTT. Protein sequence: CALGAASSYWGRGSDKLIF.

The chain combines TRDV3 with TRDJ3; D not certain. The V end lost 2 bases, the J end lost 2 bases, and 16 bases lay between the germline ends. CDR3 size: 17 residues. CDR1 TVYSNPD and CDR2 GDNSRS come from the germline V gene (reference sequence). The CDR3 loop reads CAFSNSISAWDTRQMFF. The CDR3 DNA reads as TGTGCCTTTTCCAATTCGATCTCGGCCTGGGACACCCGACAGATGTTTTTC.

Remarks on this clone: The junction shows a germline mismatch at one end, possibly a read error. V and J are TRDV1 and TRDJ1; the D gene is possibly TRDD3 (8 bases). CDR1 and CDR2 (germline): TSWWSYY, QGS. CDR3 size: 27 residues. In DNA, the CDR3 is TGTGCTCTTGGGGACCCCGGCCTTCCTTTAGCGAAAGCCTTCCTCGAACTTCTGGGGGAAATCACCGATAAACCCATCTTT. It specifies CALGDPGLPLAKAFLELLGEITDKPIF.

The V call is TRDV1, the J call TRDJ1; 13 bases align to TRDD3. J lost 2 bases, V lost 4 bases, and 28 bases had no gene match. This CDR3 region has 24 residues. The germline V gene encodes CDR1 TSWWSYY and CDR2 QGS. In DNA form, the CDR3 reads TGTGCTCTTGGGGCTCCCCCTTTTATTTACTGGGGGATACGCTCGGATGATTCTACCGATAAACTCATCTTT. It specifies CALGAPPFIYWGIRSDDSTDKLIF.

CDR3 in amino acids: CALGEIEATCFPFGLYWGIHCTDKLIF. CDR3 sequence (DNA): TGTGCTCTTGGGGAAATCGAGGCTACGTGCTTCCCGTTCGGGCTTTACTGGGGGATACACTGCACCGATAAACTCATCTTT. The V call is TRDV1, the J call TRDJ1; the match to TRDD3 covers 12 bases. This CDR3 spans 27 amino acids. Germline assignment: CDR1 TSWWSYY and CDR2 QGS. V dropped 2 bases and J dropped 1; count of bases not matched to a gene: 35.

About this clone: One end of the junction varies from germline; a read error may be responsible. The CDR3 DNA follows: TGTGCTCTTGGGGAACTAGGTGGGTTATCTTTAAGGCTTGGTTTAGCTTTGACAACACAACTCTTCTTT. This codes for CALGELGGLSLRLGLALTTQLFF. This chain uses TRDV1 with TRDJ2, with D hard to call. The length of the CDR3 is 23 residues. Germline V gene data show CDR1 as TSWWSYY and CDR2 as QGS.

The CDR3 reads CASNPFPPIAWGYIRSYTDKLIF. CDR3 nucleotide sequence: TGTGCCTCTAACCCCTTTCCGCCTATTGCTTGGGGGTACATAAGATCGTACACCGATAAACTCATCTTT. This sequence joins TRDV3 and TRDJ1, with D possibly being TRDD3 (6 bases). The CDR3 runs 23 residues. The V and J ends lost 4 bases and 0 bases respectively, with 42 bases between them. Per the germline V gene, CDR1 is TVYSNPD and CDR2 is GDNSRS (reference sequence). Full variable domain (missing parts from reference TRDV3 and TRDJ1): CDKVTQSSPDQTVASGSEVVLLCTYDTVYSNPDLFWYRIRPDYSFQFVFYGDNSRSEGADFTQGRFSVKHILTQKAFHLVISPVRTEDSATYYCASNPFPPIAWGYIRSYTDKLIFGKGTRVTVEP.

This clone was seen once. The V call is TRDV1, the J call TRDJ1, with 9 bases matching TRDD3. The CDR3 consists of 19 residues. With V trimmed by 0 bases and J by 8 bases, 19 bases remained unmatched. Germline CDR1 TSWWSYY, CDR2 QGS. The CDR3 DNA follows: TGTGCTCTTGGGGAACTTAGTGCGCGGAACCGCCGCTGGGGGATCAAACTCATCTTT. It specifies CALGELSARNRRWGIKLIF.

The genes are TRDV1 and TRDJ1; TRDD3 matches at 11 bases. The length of the CDR3 is 20 residues. The junction had 20 bases not matched to a gene; V was cut back by 3 bases and J by 5 bases. Germline V lookup: CDR1 TSWWSYY, CDR2 QGS. The CDR3 bases are TGTGCTCTTGGGGACCACTCCTTCCTACGTAATTACTGGGGGATAGATAAACTCATCTTT. Encoded protein: CALGDHSFLRNYWGIDKLIF.

This rearrangement joins TRDV1 to TRDJ1; TRDD3 aligns across 8 bases. The CDR3 extends over 21 amino acids. From germline, CDR1 is TSWWSYY and CDR2 QGS. The V gene end was trimmed by 4 bases and the J gene end by 0 bases; junction bases not matched to a gene: 22. In nucleotides, the CDR3 is TGTGCTCTTGGGGGACCTTATCTGCCTTTGGCTGGGGGAACGTACACCGATAAACTCATCTTT. Translated: CALGGPYLPLAGGTYTDKLIF.

V gene TRDV1 combines with J gene TRDJ2; D not resolved. Trimming cost V 6 bases and J 4 bases, with 18 bases left between them. Germline CDR1 TSWWSYY, CDR2 QGS. The CDR3 is 16 amino acids. CDR3 in DNA: TGTGCTCTTGGAGCTTTCCCCCGTACACAGACAGCACAACTCTTCTTT. Translation: CALGAFPRTQTAQLFF.

The chain joins TRDV1 to TRDJ1, with 7 bases aligning to TRDD3. Germline lookup yields CDR1 TSWWSYY and CDR2 QGS. V shed 4 bases and J 3 bases; nucleotides not matched to a gene: 41. The CDR3 extends over 26 amino acids. CDR3 sequence: CALGGTGVSFLLTVLIDWGPPDKLIF. CDR3 in DNA: TGTGCTCTTGGGGGTACAGGGGTTTCCTTTCTTTTGACCGTGTTGATCGACTGGGGCCCTCCCGATAAACTCATCTTT.

This clone came up a few times. J is TRDJ1 and V is TRDV3; D may correspond to TRDD2 or TRDD3 (5 bases each). Trimming stripped 5 bases from V and 0 bases from J, with 28 bases between. CDR1 is TVYSNPD and CDR2 is GDNSRS in the germline V gene (reference sequence). CDR3 size: 18 residues. As DNA, the CDR3 is TGTGCCCAGGCCACCTTCGCCCTGGGAGAGGAGTACACCGATAAACTCATCTTT. This codes for CAQATFALGEEYTDKLIF.

To note about this clone: This sample includes further DNA sequences coding for the same CDR3. The chain joins TRDV1 to TRDJ1, with D maybe TRDD2 (9 bases). The V end was cut by 7 bases, the J end by 1 base, with 46 bases between. The CDR3 runs 25 residues. Germline assignment: CDR1 TSWWSYY and CDR2 QGS. CDR3 protein: CALEVGSFLRFWGSDETTTTDKLIF. In DNA form, the CDR3 reads TGTGCTCTTGAGGTAGGGTCCTTCCTACGCTTCTGGGGGAGCGATGAGACCACCACCACCGATAAACTCATCTTT.

V gene TRDV1 combines with J gene TRDJ1, with D possibly matching TRDD2 (6 bases). Per germline, CDR1 TSWWSYY and CDR2 QGS. This CDR3 contains 15 residues. Trimming cost V 4 bases and J 0 bases, with 12 bases left between them. CDR3 residues: CALGAFFLHTDKLIF. The CDR3 DNA follows: TGTGCTCTTGGGGCGTTCTTCCTTCACACCGATAAACTCATCTTT.

The chain couples TRDV1 to TRDJ1; D is possibly TRDD2 (6 bases). V lost 4 bases and J 0 bases, leaving 36 bases between the germline ends. CDR1 and CDR2 (germline): TSWWSYY, QGS. This CDR3 comprises 23 residues. The CDR3 loop reads CALGGGRELDFLRWGYYTDKLIF. The DNA of the CDR3 is TGTGCTCTTGGGGGAGGGAGGGAACTAGATTTCCTAAGGTGGGGCTACTACACCGATAAACTCATCTTT.

This chain connects TRDV1 to TRDJ3; TRDD2 matches 9 bases. V lost 5 bases and J lost 0; bases outside the gene matches: 20. This CDR3 is 23 amino acids long. CDR1 is TSWWSYY, CDR2 QGS, per germline. The CDR3 protein is CALGIRPSYDIGDHSWDTRQMFF. The CDR3 bases are TGTGCTCTTGGGATCCGGCCTTCCTACGATATTGGGGACCACTCCTGGGACACCCGACAGATGTTTTTC.

The chain has TRDV1 and TRDJ1, with 10 positions matching TRDD3. Germline CDR1 TSWWSYY, CDR2 QGS. V lost 2 bases and J lost 0; bases outside the gene matches: 6. The CDR3 loop spans 17 amino acids. CDR3 loop: CALGEKVTGGYTDKLIF. The CDR3 nucleotides are TGTGCTCTTGGGGAAAAGGTCACTGGGGGATACACCGATAAACTCATCTTT.

This clone was seen a few times. J is TRDJ1 and V is TRDV3; unclear D gene. The CDR3 is 16 amino acids. Germline CDR1 reads TVYSNPD; CDR2 reads GDNSRS (reference sequence). Deletions cut 0 bases from V and 1 base from J, with 18 bases between. CDR3 residues: CAFRTGRLGPTDKLIF. Here the CDR3 DNA reads TGTGCCTTTAGAACGGGTCGGCTTGGGCCCACCGATAAACTCATCTTT.

As concerns this clone: The sample carries other DNA sequences with the same CDR3. The chain couples TRDV1 to TRDJ1; 9 bases fit TRDD3. CDR1 TSWWSYY and CDR2 QGS come from the germline V gene. The CDR3 consists of 23 residues. V lost 0 bases to trimming and J lost 0 bases; unmatched junction nucleotides: 23. CDR3 DNA: TGTGCTCTTGGGGAACTAGGGTTGAAGCGCTACGTGTTACTGGGGGAGTACACCGATAAACTCATCTTT. Residues: CALGELGLKRYVLLGEYTDKLIF.

The chain is built from TRDV1 and TRDJ1; the match to TRDD3 covers 8 bases. The germline V gene encodes CDR1 TSWWSYY and CDR2 QGS. The junction had 33 bases not matched to a gene; V was cut back by 3 bases and J by 0 bases. The CDR3 is 25 amino acids. As DNA, the CDR3 is TGTGCTCTTGGGGACACCCTCTTCCCCAGGACGCCTCTACACTGGGGGGCCGGATACACCGATAAACTCATCTTT. Its protein is CALGDTLFPRTPLHWGAGYTDKLIF.

This chain uses TRDV1 with TRDJ1; 7 nucleotides agree with TRDD3. CDR1 and CDR2 (germline): TSWWSYY, QGS. CDR3 length: 20 amino acids. DNA for the CDR3: TGTGCCGTCAGGGGGCTTCGTAAGGGTAAAAGGGGGATCTACACCGATAAACTCATCTTT. Its protein is CAVRGLRKGKRGIYTDKLIF.

The chain joins TRDV3 to TRDJ1; 9 nucleotides match TRDD3. After removal of 2 bases from V and 0 bases from J, the junction contained 19 bases not matched to a gene. Germline V gives CDR1 TVYSNPD, CDR2 GDNSRS (reference sequence). The CDR3 runs 19 residues. CDR3: CAFYHPLAGGWEYTDKLIF. The CDR3 nucleotides are TGTGCCTTTTACCACCCTCTAGCTGGGGGATGGGAGTACACCGATAAACTCATCTTT.

The J gene is TRDJ1, the V gene TRDV1; TRDD2 agrees at 9 bases. In germline, CDR1 is TSWWSYY, CDR2 QGS. This CDR3 region has 22 residues. Trimming cost V 3 bases and J 1 base; bases outside gene matches: 24. The CDR3, as DNA: TGTGCTCTTGGGGAGATCCTGGCCTTCCTACCTTCGTTTGGGGGTCTCACCGATAAACTCATCTTT. It translates to CALGEILAFLPSFGGLTDKLIF.